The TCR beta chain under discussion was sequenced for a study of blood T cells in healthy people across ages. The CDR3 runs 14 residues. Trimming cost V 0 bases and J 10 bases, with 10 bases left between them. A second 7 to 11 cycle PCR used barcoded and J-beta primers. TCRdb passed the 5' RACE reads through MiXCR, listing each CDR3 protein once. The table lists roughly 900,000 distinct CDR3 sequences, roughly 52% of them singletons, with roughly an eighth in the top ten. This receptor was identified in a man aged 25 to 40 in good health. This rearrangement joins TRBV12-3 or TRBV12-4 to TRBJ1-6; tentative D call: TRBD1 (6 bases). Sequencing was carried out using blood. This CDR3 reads CASSLAGGESPLHF. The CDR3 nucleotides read TGTGCCAGCAGTTTAGCAGGGGGAGAATCACCCCTCCACTTT.